The 32 T cell receptor beta chains below come from one sample, sequenced in a study of blood T cells in healthy people across ages. A second 7 to 11 cycle PCR used barcoded and J-beta primers. In TCRdb, the 5' RACE reads were re-called with MiXCR into one record per CDR3 protein. The table includes about 1.5 million distinct CDR3 sequences, approximately 42% detected once. Sequenced input: blood. These receptors were obtained from a woman aged 18-35 years in good health.

The genes are TRBV10-3 and TRBJ2-1, with D tentatively TRBD1 (6 bases). CDR1 and CDR2 from the germline V gene are ENHRY and SYGVKD. Trimming cost V 3 bases and J 6 bases, with 9 bases left between them. The CDR3 runs 13 residues. The CDR3 bases are TGTGCCATCAGTGAATACAGGGTCAATGAGCAGTTCTTC. Translating gives CAISEYRVNEQFF.

A few counts support this clonotype. The chain employs TRBV20-1 and TRBJ1-2; perhaps TRBD1 as D (5 bases). Trimming removed 3 bases at V and 7 bases at J, with 12 bases between. Looked up from germline, CDR1 is DFQATT and CDR2 is SNEGSKA (reference sequence). The CDR3 spans 12 residues. CDR3 region: CSASRGESGYTF. In nucleotides, the CDR3 is TGCAGTGCTAGTCGGGGGGAGAGTGGCTACACCTTC.

This clonotype appeared a few times. The chain uses TRBV7-3 and TRBJ2-3; TRBD2 matches at 10 bases. This CDR3 has 13 amino acids. With 5 bases clipped from V and 6 bases from J, the junction kept 2 bases outside the gene matches. Germline-derived CDR1 and CDR2 are SGHTA and FQGTGA. The DNA for the CDR3 is TGTGCCAGCAGCCCTAGCGGGAGTGATACGCAGTATTTT. Its translation is CASSPSGSDTQYF.

This clonotype was picked up one time. One end of the junction varies from germline; a read error may be responsible. The genes are TRBV4-1 and TRBJ2-3, with TRBD2 identical over 11 bases. Per the germline V gene, CDR1 is MGHRA and CDR2 is YSYEKL. The CDR3 is 14 residues long. The CDR3 spells CASSGGLAADAQYF. The CDR3, as DNA: TGCGCCAGCAGCGGGGGACTAGCGGCAGATGCGCAGTATTTT.

Regarding this clonotype: An end of the junction differs from the germline gene, which may be a read error. The chain is built from TRBV12-3 or TRBV12-4 and TRBJ2-3; D possibly corresponds to TRBD1 (6 bases). CDR3 length: 14 amino acids. CDR3 nucleotide sequence: TGTGCCTGCAGTTTCTACAGGGTCATAGATACGCAGTATTTT. It codes for CACSFYRVIDTQYF.

The chain is built from TRBV4-2 and TRBJ2-4; D may be TRBD2 (6 bases). Matching the DNA end better, TRBJ2-7 makes the J call doubtful. This CDR3 has 15 amino acids. Germline V gives CDR1 LGHNA, CDR2 YNFKEQ. Written as DNA, the CDR3 is TGTGCCAGCAGCCAAGATGACGGGGGTTCCTACGAGCAGTACTTC. Its translation: CASSQDDGGSYEQYF.

The CDR3 here is CASSLGVTCEQYF. The CDR3 region has the DNA TGCGCCAGCAGCTTGGGAGTTACCTGCGAGCAGTACTTC. The V call is TRBV5-1, the J call TRBJ2-7, with no clear D. The ends were cut back, 0 bases at V and 6 bases at J, with 10 bases in the middle. This CDR3 has 13 residues. CDR1 is SGHRS, CDR2 YFSETQ, per germline. The complete variable domain, with remaining parts taken from reference TRBV5-1 and TRBJ2-7, reads KAGVTQTPRYLIKTRGQQVTLSCSPISGHRSVSWYQQTPGQGLQFLFEYFSETQRNKGNFPGRFSGRQFSNSRSEMNVSTLELGDSALYLCASSLGVTCEQYFGPGTRLTVT.

This clonotype was counted a single time. The chain employs TRBV19 and TRBJ2-3; D ambiguous. Trimming removed 7 bases at V and 6 bases at J, with 14 bases between. The germline CDR1 and CDR2 sequences are LNHDA and SQIVND (reference sequence). The CDR3 is 13 residues long. The CDR3 sequence: CASTTNLRDTQYF. The CDR3 DNA reads as TGTGCCAGTACCACCAACCTTCGGGATACGCAGTATTTT. Full variable domain (remainder filled in from reference TRBV19 and TRBJ2-3): DGGITQSPKYLFRKEGQNVTLSCEQNLNHDAMYWYRQDPGQGLRLIYYSQIVNDFQKGDIAEGYSVSREKKESFPLTVTSAQKNPTAFYLCASTTNLRDTQYFGPGTRLTVL.

The genes are TRBV30 and TRBJ2-1; 7 bases align to TRBD2. With 2 bases clipped from V and 6 bases from J, the junction kept 1 base outside the gene matches. CDR1 GTSNPN and CDR2 SVGIG come from the germline V gene (reference sequence). This CDR3 has 12 residues. The CDR3 nucleotides read TGTGCCTGGAGTATAGCGGGCAATGAGCAGTTCTTC. Its protein product is CAWSIAGNEQFF.

The chain combines TRBV9 with TRBJ1-5, with a tentative D call TRBD1 (6 bases). V was clipped by 3 bases and J by 0 bases, with 10 bases between them. Germline V lookup: CDR1 SGDLS, CDR2 YYNGEE. This CDR3 is 15 amino acids long. CDR3 sequence: CASSARGHSNQPQHF. Written as DNA, the CDR3 is TGTGCCAGCAGCGCCCGGGGGCATAGCAATCAGCCCCAGCATTTT.

The chain combines TRBV20-1 with TRBJ2-7; D remains ambiguous. This CDR3 has 12 residues. V was clipped by 1 base and J by 5 bases, with 9 bases between them. Germline V gene sequence: CDR1 DFQATT, CDR2 SNEGSKA (reference sequence). As DNA, the CDR3 is TGCAGTGCTAGAGTTGGGATCGACGAGCAGTACTTC. Its translation: CSARVGIDEQYF.

The gene calls are TRBV10-3 and TRBJ2-2, with a possible D match to TRBD1 (5 bases). Germline assignment: CDR1 ENHRY and CDR2 SYGVKD. V lost 9 bases to trimming and J lost 4 bases, with 18 bases between them. The CDR3 totals 15 residues. CDR3 bases: TGTGCCATTATGGACATCCAAACCGGCACCGGGGAGCTGTTTTTT. Its translation is CAIMDIQTGTGELFF.

Turning to this clonotype: An end of the junction differs from the germline gene, which may be a read error. V gene TRBV7-2 combines with J gene TRBJ2-3; the match to TRBD2 covers 12 bases. This CDR3 is built from 16 residues. CDR1 is SGHTA and CDR2 is FQGNSA in the germline V gene. DNA of the CDR3: TGTGCCGGCAGCTCTAGCGGGGGGGCTGGCACAGATACGCAGTATTTT. Protein: CAGSSSGGAGTDTQYF. Filled out from reference TRBV7-2 and TRBJ2-3, the complete variable domain reads GAGVSQSPSNKVTEKGKDVELRCDPISGHTALYWYRQSLGQGLEFLIYFQGNSAPDKSGLPSDRFSAERTGGSVSTLTIQRTQQEDSAVYLCAGSSSGGAGTDTQYFGPGTRLTVL.

This chain uses TRBV20-1 with TRBJ2-7; weak D call: TRBD1 (5 bases). V was cut by 5 bases and J by 3 bases, with 14 bases left in between. Germline V CDR1 and CDR2: DFQATT, SNEGSKA (reference sequence). The CDR3 consists of 13 residues. CDR3 sequence (DNA): TGCAGTGCTTCAAGGGGATCCCTCTACGAGCAGTACTTC. Protein product: CSASRGSLYEQYF.

The chain employs TRBV5-1 and TRBJ1-1; TRBD1 matches at 12 bases. J gave up 5 bases and V 3 bases, and 8 bases lay outside the gene matches. This CDR3 is built from 16 residues. The germline gives CDR1 SGHRS, CDR2 YFSETQ. CDR3 loop: CASSYYSGQGATEAFF. The CDR3 DNA sequence: TGCGCCAGCAGCTACTATTCGGGACAGGGGGCAACTGAAGCTTTCTTT.

This clonotype was detected only once. This chain links TRBV4-2 with TRBJ2-1; D perhaps matches TRBD1 (6 bases). The CDR3 spans 18 residues. Per germline, CDR1 LGHNA and CDR2 YNFKEQ. V lost 0 bases to trimming and J lost 3 bases, with 18 bases between them. The CDR3 DNA reads as TGTGCCAGCAGCCAAGATCCGCCCGGGACAATAGGCTACAATGAGCAGTTCTTC. This translates into CASSQDPPGTIGYNEQFF.

This chain joins TRBV6-6 and TRBJ2-3; D possibly corresponds to TRBD2 (6 bases). CDR1 MNHNY and CDR2 SVGAGI come from the germline V gene (reference sequence). CDR3 length: 15 residues. V dropped 1 base and J dropped 4 bases, with 12 bases sitting between them. CDR3 nucleotides: TGTGCCAGCAGTTACTGGACTATAGTGCCAGATACGCAGTATTTT. This gives the protein CASSYWTIVPDTQYF.

The genes are TRBV29-1 and TRBJ2-1; D perhaps matches TRBD1 (5 bases). From germline, CDR1 is SQVTM and CDR2 ANQGSEA. V dropped 3 bases and J dropped 9 bases, with 9 bases sitting between them. This CDR3 is 11 amino acids long. Written as DNA, the CDR3 is TGCAGCGTTGAGTCTCAGGGTGAGCAGTTCTTC. Translation: CSVESQGEQFF.

This clonotype was picked up a small number of times. The chain joins TRBV6-4 to TRBJ2-7, with 8 bases fitting TRBD1. CDR3 length equals 14 residues. Germline CDR1 MRHNA, CDR2 SNTAGT. With V trimmed by 3 bases and J by 7 bases, 8 bases remained unmatched. For the CDR3, the DNA is TGTGCCAGCAGTGAGTCAGGGGGCTACAATGAGCAGTACTTC. It translates to CASSESGGYNEQYF.

This chain joins TRBV7-2 and TRBJ1-2, with a possible D match to TRBD1 (5 bases). V dropped 5 bases and J dropped 7 bases, with 17 bases sitting between them. The CDR3 extends over 14 amino acids. Germline CDR1 and CDR2: SGHTA and FQGNSA. This CDR3 is CASSRTGTERGYTF. DNA of the CDR3: TGTGCCAGCAGCAGAACAGGAACCGAGCGTGGCTACACCTTC.

The chain couples TRBV20-1 to TRBJ2-4; D possibly corresponds to TRBD1 (5 bases). The DNA end is more similar to TRBJ2-7, so the J call may be wrong. The CDR3 sequence is 14 residues long. Germline CDR1 DFQATT, CDR2 SNEGSKA (reference sequence). Written as DNA, the CDR3 is TGCAGTGCTAGAGATCGCAGGGCCATCTCCGAGCAGTACTTC. Its translation is CSARDRRAISEQYF.

This clonotype was observed a handful of times. This sequence joins TRBV7-2 and TRBJ1-4, with D possibly TRBD1 on 6 matching bases. This CDR3 contains 15 residues. The germline CDR1 and CDR2 sequences are SGHTA and FQGNSA. V was trimmed by 2 bases and J by 6 bases, leaving 13 bases between them. The CDR3 spells CASSLIQGWDEKLFF. CDR3 nucleotides: TGTGCCAGCAGCTTAATACAGGGATGGGATGAAAAACTGTTTTTT.

This sequence joins TRBV28 and TRBJ2-1; D unclear. V gave up 6 bases and J gave up 0 bases, with 15 bases separating them. The V gene's germline CDR1 is MDHEN and CDR2 SYDVKM. The CDR3 is made up of 16 amino acids. CDR3 bases: TGTGCCAGCAGGGAAATGACAATGCGCTCCTACAATGAGCAGTTCTTC. Translated, it gives CASREMTMRSYNEQFF.

This clonotype was counted a few times. The genes are TRBV20-1 and TRBJ2-3; D is perhaps TRBD1 (5 bases). Germline V gene data show CDR1 as DFQATT and CDR2 as SNEGSKA (reference sequence). The V end lost 4 bases, the J end lost 3 bases, and 11 bases lay between the germline ends. This CDR3 has 13 amino acids. The CDR3 loop reads CSAINSGTDTQYF. The CDR3 bases are TGCAGTGCTATAAACTCAGGGACAGATACGCAGTATTTT.

This chain joins TRBV3-1 and TRBJ2-7; 7 bases line up with TRBD2. V lost 5 bases, J lost 3 bases, and 10 bases stayed unmatched. The CDR3 sequence is 15 residues long. CDR1 LGHDT and CDR2 YNNKEL come from the germline V gene (reference sequence). Here the CDR3 reads CASSDSGGRFYEQYF. Here the CDR3 DNA reads TGTGCCAGCAGCGACAGTGGCGGGAGATTCTACGAGCAGTACTTC.

The chain employs TRBV13 and TRBJ2-1; D ambiguous. Germline CDR1 PRHDT, CDR2 FYEKMQ (reference sequence). The CDR3 runs to 16 residues. Between the trimmed V and J ends, which lost 3 bases and 0 bases, there was a span of 12 bases. CDR3 coding DNA: TGTGCCAGCAGCTTGGAAGTCGCCCCCTCCTACAATGAGCAGTTCTTC. Its translation: CASSLEVAPSYNEQFF.

V is TRBV27 and J is TRBJ1-2, with TRBD1 matching over 9 bases. Germline V gene data show CDR1 as MNHEY and CDR2 as SMNVEV (reference sequence). The CDR3 runs to 14 residues. Unmatched junction bases numbered 6, after V lost 4 bases and J lost 6 bases. The chain's CDR3 is CASSSPGTGHGYTF. For the CDR3, the DNA is TGTGCCAGCAGTTCACCAGGGACAGGGCATGGCTACACCTTC.

The chain recombines TRBV10-3 with TRBJ2-4, with D tentatively TRBD2 (5 bases). V was pared by 3 bases and J by 3 bases, with 9 bases between. CDR1 and CDR2 (germline): ENHRY, SYGVKD. This CDR3 spans 14 amino acids. In nucleotides, the CDR3 is TGTGCCATCAGTGATGGGGAGAGCAAAAACATTCAGTACTTC. It codes for CAISDGESKNIQYF.

The chain uses TRBV11-3 and TRBJ2-3, with a possible D match to TRBD1 (6 bases). The V gene lost 5 bases and the J gene lost 9 bases, with 15 bases spanning the gap. Germline lookup yields CDR1 SGHNT and CDR2 YENEEA. This CDR3 contains 13 residues. Written as DNA, the CDR3 is TGTGCCAGCAGCGAGGACAGTTCCCCCACGCAGTATTTT. Protein: CASSEDSSPTQYF. Combining the CDR3 with reference TRBV11-3 and TRBJ2-3 gives the whole variable domain EAGVVQSPRYKIIEKKQPVAFWCNPISGHNTLYWYLQNLGQGPELLIRYENEEAVDDSQLPKDRFSAERLKGVDSTLKIQPAELGDSAVYLCASSEDSSPTQYFGPGTRLTVL.

V gene TRBV4-1 combines with J gene TRBJ2-2; D ambiguous. Germline V lookup: CDR1 MGHRA, CDR2 YSYEKL. The CDR3 has 13 residues. Trimming removed 3 bases from V and 7 bases from J, with 9 bases in between. The CDR3 protein is CASSQPLIGELFF. CDR3 coding DNA: TGCGCCAGCAGCCAGCCTCTAATCGGGGAGCTGTTTTTT.

This clonotype showed up just a few times. V is TRBV25-1 and J is TRBJ2-6; no clear D gene. Germline loops: CDR1 MGHDK, CDR2 SYGVNS. This CDR3 comprises 17 residues. The V end was cut by 2 bases, the J end by 0 bases, with 11 bases between. The CDR3 DNA sequence: TGTGCCAGCAGTGAACTCGATTCAGGCTCTGGGGCCAACGTCCTGACTTTC. It is translated as CASSELDSGSGANVLTF.

The chain carries TRBV6-6 and TRBJ1-5; a weak D match, TRBD2 (5 bases). Near its end, the DNA agrees better with TRBJ2-3, so the J call may be wrong. Germline V lookup: CDR1 MNHNY, CDR2 SVGAGI (reference sequence). The length of the CDR3 is 13 residues. The CDR3 protein is CASSQTGDQPQYF. The DNA of the CDR3 is TGTGCCAGCAGTCAGACCGGGGATCAGCCCCAGTATTTT.